This T cell receptor beta chain emerged from a study of blood T cell repertoires in COVID-19. Study-wide context: T cells, B-cell-depleted T cells, or PBMCs supplied cDNA or gDNA.

This clone has more than one count but fewer than ten. As processed by the authors: Cell counts per sample came from amplifying reference gene primers. Here immunoSEQ multiplex PCR was the method, and the copy in TCRdb shows in-frame clones only, minus some. V and J calls and clone size follow that table, whereas D and trimming were derived from the DNA. The sample lists around 87,000 clones, over 70% occurring once. Per germline, CDR1 SEHNR and CDR2 FQNEAQ (reference sequence). This CDR3 is 15 amino acids long. V lost 5 bases, J lost 8 bases, and 8 bases stayed unmatched. The chain recombines TRBV7-9 with TRBJ1-4; 10 nucleotides align to TRBD1. The receptor was derived from an elderly woman with acute or convalescent COVID-19. The sequenced sample consisted of peripheral blood. CDR3 amino acids: CASSRPTGGFEKLFF. CDR3 DNA sequence: TGTGCCAGCAGCCGTCCGACAGGGGGCTTCGAAAAACTGTTTTTT.